Included here is one TCR beta chain sequence, with context. TCRdb called the RT-PCR reads again in MiXCR, with one record for every CDR3 protein. The sample lists around 29,000 distinct CDR3 sequences; roughly a third were seen once. This sample was included in a study of patients and donors after allogeneic stem cell transplantation. The CDR3 contains 16 residues. V was shortened by 6 bases and J by 7 bases, with 25 bases between the two germline ends. Germline CDR1 DFQATT, CDR2 SNEGSKA (reference sequence). The origin of this receptor is a human donor who was either an allogeneic HSCT recipient or a stem cell or donor lymphocyte infusion donor (not recorded which). It is not recorded whose cells these are; they may come from a transplant donor. Sequencing was performed on blood, either unsorted or a sorted T cell fraction (not recorded which). The chain employs TRBV20-1 and TRBJ2-4; D unclear. The CDR3 coding sequence is TGCAGTGCCAGTCCCATTGGACGTACGCTAGTGAACATTCAGTACTTC. This codes for CSASPIGRTLVNIQYF.